This TCR beta chain appears in the sequencing data of a study of CXCR3-negative and CXCR3-positive naive CD8 T cells. UMI-tagged TRB cDNA libraries were built via 5' RACE. TCRdb re-called the 5' RACE reads, yielding one record per CDR3 amino acid sequence without DNA. The sample has tens of thousands of distinct CDR3 sequences, and its top ten clones hold 23%. This CDR3 comprises 14 residues. The chain employs TRBV12-2 and TRBJ2-3; the TCRdb call, TRBD1, lacks DNA for checking. TRBV12-2 constitutes a pseudogene. The source is a human donor in good health. Some clones in this sample may be carry-over from other donors' samples. The sequenced sample consisted of memory CD8+ T cells from blood. The CDR3 sequence: CASRFSPVGDTQYF.